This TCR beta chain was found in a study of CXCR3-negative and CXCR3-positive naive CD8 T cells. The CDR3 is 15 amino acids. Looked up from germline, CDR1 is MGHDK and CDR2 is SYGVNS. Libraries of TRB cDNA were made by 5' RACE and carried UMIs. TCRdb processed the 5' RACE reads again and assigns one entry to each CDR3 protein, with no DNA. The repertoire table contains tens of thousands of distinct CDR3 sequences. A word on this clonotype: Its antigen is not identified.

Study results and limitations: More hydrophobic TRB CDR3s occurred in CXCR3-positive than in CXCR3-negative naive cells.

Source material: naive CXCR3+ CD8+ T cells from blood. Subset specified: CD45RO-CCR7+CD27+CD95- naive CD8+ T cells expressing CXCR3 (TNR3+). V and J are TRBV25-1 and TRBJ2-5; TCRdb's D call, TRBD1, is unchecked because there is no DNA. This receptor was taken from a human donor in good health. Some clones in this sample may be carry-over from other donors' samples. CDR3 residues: CASSLPGQGGETQYF.